Included here is one TCR beta chain sequence, with context. What it binds is not known. The data are from a study of EBV T-cell therapy then PD-1 blockade in nasopharyngeal carcinoma. The protocol was immunoSEQ multiplex PCR, while the TCRdb copy is restricted to in-frame clones and leaves out a portion. Among around 19,000 clones, approximately 88% were seen once, and the ten largest hold just under 30%. The germline CDR1 and CDR2 sequences are SGHTA and FQGTGA. CDR3 length: 16 amino acids. The ends lost 2 bases at V and 6 bases at J; junction bases unmatched: 7. Indicated treatment: AdE1-LMPpoly-expanded autologous EBV-specific T-cell therapy followed by anti-PD-1 nivolumab.

The source of this sequence is a man aged 40-55 years with nasopharyngeal carcinoma. The V call is TRBV7-3, the J call TRBJ2-1, with 10 bases identical to TRBD2. Specimen: CD8+ T cells from blood, collected at day 0 from a patient whose treatment included autologous EBV-specific T cells and nivolumab. CDR3 sequence: CASSLVASGGVNEQFF. CDR3 sequence (DNA): TGTGCCAGCAGCTTAGTGGCCAGCGGGGGGGTCAATGAGCAGTTCTTC.